Detailed here is one T cell receptor (beta chain). The data were obtained in a study of blood T cell repertoires in COVID-19. Trimming at V came to 3 bases and at J to 5 bases, leaving 4 bases not matched to a gene. The CDR3 loop spans 15 amino acids. Germline-derived CDR1 and CDR2 are SGHTA and FQGNSA. Using immunoSEQ multiplex PCR, the repertoire was profiled, and TCRdb retains in-frame clones only, with some absent. Found here are approximately 360,000 clones, more than 75% of them singletons; the top ten hold approximately 0.96%. Material for sequencing was PBMCs or T cells enriched from blood (not recorded which). This sequence originates from a woman in her 30s with acute COVID-19. The chain carries TRBV7-2 and TRBJ2-1; 10 bases map to TRBD2. The CDR3 protein is CASSFDLAGDNEQFF. CDR3 sequence (DNA): TGTGCCAGCAGCTTTGACCTAGCGGGGGACAATGAGCAGTTCTTC.